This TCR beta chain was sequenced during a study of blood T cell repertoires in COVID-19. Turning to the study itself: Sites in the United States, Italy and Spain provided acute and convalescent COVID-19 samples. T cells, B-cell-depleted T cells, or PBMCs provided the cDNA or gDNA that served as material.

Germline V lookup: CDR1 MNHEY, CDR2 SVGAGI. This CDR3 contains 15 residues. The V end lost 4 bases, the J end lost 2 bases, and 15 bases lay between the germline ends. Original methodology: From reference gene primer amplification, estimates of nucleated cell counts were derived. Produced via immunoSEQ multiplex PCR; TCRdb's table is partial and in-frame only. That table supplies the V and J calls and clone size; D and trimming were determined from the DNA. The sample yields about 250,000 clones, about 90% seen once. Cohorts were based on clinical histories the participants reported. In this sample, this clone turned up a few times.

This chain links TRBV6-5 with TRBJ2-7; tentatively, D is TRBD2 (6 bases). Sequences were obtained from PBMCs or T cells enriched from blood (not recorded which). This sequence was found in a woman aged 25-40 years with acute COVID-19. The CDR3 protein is CASSSLDGGTYEQYF. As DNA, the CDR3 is TGTGCCAGCAGTTCGCTTGACGGAGGGACCTACGAGCAGTACTTC.